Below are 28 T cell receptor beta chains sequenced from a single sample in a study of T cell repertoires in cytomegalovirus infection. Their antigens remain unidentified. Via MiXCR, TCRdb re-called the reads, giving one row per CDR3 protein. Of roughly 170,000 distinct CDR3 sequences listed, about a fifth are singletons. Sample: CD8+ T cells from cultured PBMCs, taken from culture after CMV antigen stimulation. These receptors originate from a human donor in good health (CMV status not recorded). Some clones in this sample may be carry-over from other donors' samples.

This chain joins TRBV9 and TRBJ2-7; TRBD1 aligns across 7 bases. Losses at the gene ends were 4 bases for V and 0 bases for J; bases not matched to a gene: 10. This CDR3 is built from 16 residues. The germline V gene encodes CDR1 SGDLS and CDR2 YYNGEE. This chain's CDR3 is CASSPMGQINSYEQYF. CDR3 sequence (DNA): TGTGCCAGCAGCCCGATGGGACAGATCAACTCCTACGAGCAGTACTTC.

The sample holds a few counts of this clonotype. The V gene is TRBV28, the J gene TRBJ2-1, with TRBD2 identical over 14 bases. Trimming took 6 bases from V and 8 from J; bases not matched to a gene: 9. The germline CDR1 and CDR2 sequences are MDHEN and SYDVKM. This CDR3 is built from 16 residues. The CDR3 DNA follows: TGTGCCAGCAGGCCCATGACTAGCGGGGGGGCCCATGAGCAGTTCTTC. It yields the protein CASRPMTSGGAHEQFF.

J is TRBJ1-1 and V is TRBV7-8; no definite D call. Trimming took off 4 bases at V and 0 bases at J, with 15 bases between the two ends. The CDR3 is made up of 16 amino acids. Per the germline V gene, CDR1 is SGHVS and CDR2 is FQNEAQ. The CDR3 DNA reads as TGTGCCAGCAGCTATGACCGATCTTCCATGAACACTGAAGCTTTCTTT. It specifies CASSYDRSSMNTEAFF.

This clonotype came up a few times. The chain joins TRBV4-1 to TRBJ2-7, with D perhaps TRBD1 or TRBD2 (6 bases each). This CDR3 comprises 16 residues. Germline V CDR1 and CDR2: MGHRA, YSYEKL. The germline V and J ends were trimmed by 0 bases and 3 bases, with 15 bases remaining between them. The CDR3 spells CASSQDQGGSLYEQYF. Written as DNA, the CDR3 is TGCGCCAGCAGCCAAGATCAAGGGGGGTCCCTCTACGAGCAGTACTTC.

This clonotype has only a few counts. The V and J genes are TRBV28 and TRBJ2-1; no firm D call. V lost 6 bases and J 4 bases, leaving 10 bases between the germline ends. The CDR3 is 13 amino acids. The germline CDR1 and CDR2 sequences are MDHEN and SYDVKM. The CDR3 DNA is TGTGCCAGCAGCCAACGTAGGTACAATGAGCAGTTCTTC. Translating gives CASSQRRYNEQFF.

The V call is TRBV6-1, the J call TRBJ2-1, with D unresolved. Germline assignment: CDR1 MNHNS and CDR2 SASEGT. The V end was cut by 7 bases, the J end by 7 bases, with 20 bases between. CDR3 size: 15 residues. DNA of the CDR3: TGTGCCAGCAACACTCCCACAAGGGAAAGGAATGAGCAGTTCTTC. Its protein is CASNTPTRERNEQFF.

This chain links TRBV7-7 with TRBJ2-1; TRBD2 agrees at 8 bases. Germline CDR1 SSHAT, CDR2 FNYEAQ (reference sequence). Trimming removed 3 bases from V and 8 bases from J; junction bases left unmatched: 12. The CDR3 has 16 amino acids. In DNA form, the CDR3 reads TGTGCCAGCAGCTTGGGCCGGCGGGGGGCCCGGGATGAGCAGTTCTTC. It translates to CASSLGRRGARDEQFF.

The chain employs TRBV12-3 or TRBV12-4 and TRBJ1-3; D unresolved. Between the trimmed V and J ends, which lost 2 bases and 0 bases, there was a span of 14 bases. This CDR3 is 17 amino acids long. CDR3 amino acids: CASSLFALEGSGNTIYF. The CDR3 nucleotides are TGTGCCAGCAGTTTATTTGCGCTGGAGGGCTCTGGAAACACCATATATTTT.

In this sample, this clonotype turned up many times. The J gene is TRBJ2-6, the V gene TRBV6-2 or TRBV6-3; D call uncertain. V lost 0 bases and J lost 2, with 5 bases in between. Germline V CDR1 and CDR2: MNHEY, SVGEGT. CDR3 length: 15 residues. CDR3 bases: TGTGCCAGCAGTTACTCAGGACCTGGGGCCAACGTCCTGACTTTC. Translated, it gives CASSYSGPGANVLTF.

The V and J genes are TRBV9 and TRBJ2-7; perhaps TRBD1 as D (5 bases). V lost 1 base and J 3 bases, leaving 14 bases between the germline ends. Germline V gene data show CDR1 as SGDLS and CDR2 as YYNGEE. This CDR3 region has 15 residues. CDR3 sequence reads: CASSVIPDTLYEQYF. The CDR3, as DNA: TGTGCCAGCAGCGTAATCCCGGACACTCTCTACGAGCAGTACTTC. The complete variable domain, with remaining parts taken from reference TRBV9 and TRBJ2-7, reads DSGVTQTPKHLITATGQRVTLRCSPRSGDLSVYWYQQSLDQGLQFLIQYYNGEERAKGNILERFSAQQFPDLHSELNLSSLELGDSALYFCASSVIPDTLYEQYFGPGTRLTVT.

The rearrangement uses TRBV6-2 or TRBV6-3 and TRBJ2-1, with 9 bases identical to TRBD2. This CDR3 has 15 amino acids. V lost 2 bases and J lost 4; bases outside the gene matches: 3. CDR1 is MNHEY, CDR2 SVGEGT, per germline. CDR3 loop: CASSYTLAGYNEQFF. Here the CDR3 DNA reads TGTGCCAGCAGTTACACGCTAGCGGGATACAATGAGCAGTTCTTC.

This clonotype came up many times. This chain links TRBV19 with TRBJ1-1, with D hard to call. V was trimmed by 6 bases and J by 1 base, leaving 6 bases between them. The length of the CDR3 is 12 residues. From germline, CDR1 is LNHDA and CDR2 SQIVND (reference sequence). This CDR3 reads CASSSGNTEAFF. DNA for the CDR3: TGTGCCAGTAGCTCAGGGAACACTGAAGCTTTCTTT. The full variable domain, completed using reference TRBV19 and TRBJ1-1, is DGGITQSPKYLFRKEGQNVTLSCEQNLNHDAMYWYRQDPGQGLRLIYYSQIVNDFQKGDIAEGYSVSREKKESFPLTVTSAQKNPTAFYLCASSSGNTEAFFGQGTRLTVV.

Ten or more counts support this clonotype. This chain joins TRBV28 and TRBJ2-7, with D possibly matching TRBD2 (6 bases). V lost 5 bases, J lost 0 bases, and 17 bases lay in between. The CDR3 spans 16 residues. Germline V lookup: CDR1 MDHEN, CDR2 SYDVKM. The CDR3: CASSGLGLAFSYEQYF. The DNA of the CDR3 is TGTGCCAGCAGTGGCCTGGGACTGGCTTTCTCCTACGAGCAGTACTTC.

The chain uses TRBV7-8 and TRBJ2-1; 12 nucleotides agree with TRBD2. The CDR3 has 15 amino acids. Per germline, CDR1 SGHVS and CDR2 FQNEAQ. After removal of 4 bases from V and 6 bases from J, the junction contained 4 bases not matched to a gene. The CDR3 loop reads CASSSGLAGINEQFF. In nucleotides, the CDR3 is TGTGCCAGCAGCTCAGGACTAGCGGGGATCAATGAGCAGTTCTTC.

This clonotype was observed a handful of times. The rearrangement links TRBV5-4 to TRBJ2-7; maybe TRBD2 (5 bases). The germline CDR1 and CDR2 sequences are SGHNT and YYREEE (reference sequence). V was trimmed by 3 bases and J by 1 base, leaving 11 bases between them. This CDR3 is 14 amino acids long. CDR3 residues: CASSYSRGSYEQYF. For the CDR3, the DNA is TGTGCCAGCAGCTATTCCCGGGGTTCCTACGAGCAGTACTTC.

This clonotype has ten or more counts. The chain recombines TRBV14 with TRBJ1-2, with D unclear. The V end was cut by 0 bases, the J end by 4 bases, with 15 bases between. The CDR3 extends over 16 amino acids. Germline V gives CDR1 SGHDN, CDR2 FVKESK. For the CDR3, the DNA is TGTGCCAGCAGCCAAGAACCCACACTGAACGGCTATGGCTACACCTTC. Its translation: CASSQEPTLNGYGYTF.

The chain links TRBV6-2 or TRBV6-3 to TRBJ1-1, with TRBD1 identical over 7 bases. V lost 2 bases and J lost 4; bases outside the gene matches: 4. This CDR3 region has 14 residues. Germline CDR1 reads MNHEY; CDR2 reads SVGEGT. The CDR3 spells CASSYRQGPTEAFF. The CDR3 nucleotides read TGTGCCAGCAGTTACCGACAGGGTCCCACTGAAGCTTTCTTT.

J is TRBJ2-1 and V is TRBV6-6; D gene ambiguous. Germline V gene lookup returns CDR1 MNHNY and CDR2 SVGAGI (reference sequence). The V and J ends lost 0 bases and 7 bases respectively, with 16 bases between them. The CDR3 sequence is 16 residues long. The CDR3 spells CASSYSSVGSSNEQFF. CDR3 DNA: TGTGCCAGCAGTTACTCGAGCGTCGGGTCTTCTAATGAGCAGTTCTTC.

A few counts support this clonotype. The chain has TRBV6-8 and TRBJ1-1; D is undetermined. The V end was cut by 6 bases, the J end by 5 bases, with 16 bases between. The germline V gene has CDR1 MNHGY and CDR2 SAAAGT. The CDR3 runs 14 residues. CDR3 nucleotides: TGTGCCAGCAGACCACCGGACTCTATGACTGAAGCTTTCTTT. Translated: CASRPPDSMTEAFF.

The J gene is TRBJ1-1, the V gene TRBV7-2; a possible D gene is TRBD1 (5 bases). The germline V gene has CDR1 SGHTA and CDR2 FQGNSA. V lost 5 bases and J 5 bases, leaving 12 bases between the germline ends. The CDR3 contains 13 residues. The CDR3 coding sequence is TGTGCCAGCAGCCGCAGGGATTGGACTGAAGCTTTCTTT. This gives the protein CASSRRDWTEAFF.

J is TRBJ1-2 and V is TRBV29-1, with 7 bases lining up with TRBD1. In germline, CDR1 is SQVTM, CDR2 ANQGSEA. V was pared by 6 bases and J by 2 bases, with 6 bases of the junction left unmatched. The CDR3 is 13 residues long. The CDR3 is CSVPTGDNYGYTF. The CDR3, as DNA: TGCAGCGTCCCAACAGGGGACAACTATGGCTACACCTTC.

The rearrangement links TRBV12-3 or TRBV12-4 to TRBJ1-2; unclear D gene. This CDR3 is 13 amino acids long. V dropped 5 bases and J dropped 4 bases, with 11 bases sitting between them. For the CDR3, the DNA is TGTGCCAGCAGTGACCCGGTCGGCTATGGCTACACCTTC. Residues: CASSDPVGYGYTF.

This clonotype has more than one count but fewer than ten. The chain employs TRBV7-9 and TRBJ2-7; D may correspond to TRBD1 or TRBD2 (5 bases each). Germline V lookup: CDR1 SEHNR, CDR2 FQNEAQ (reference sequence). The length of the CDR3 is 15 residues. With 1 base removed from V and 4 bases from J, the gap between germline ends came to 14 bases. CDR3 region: CASSLEEGELYEQYF. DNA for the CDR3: TGTGCCAGCAGCTTAGAAGAAGGGGAGCTATACGAGCAGTACTTC. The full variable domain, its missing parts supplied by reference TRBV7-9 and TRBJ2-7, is DTGVSQNPRHKITKRGQNVTFRCDPISEHNRLYWYRQTLGQGPEFLTYFQNEAQLEKSRLLSDRFSAERPKGSFSTLEIQRTEQGDSAMYLCASSLEEGELYEQYFGPGTRLTVT.

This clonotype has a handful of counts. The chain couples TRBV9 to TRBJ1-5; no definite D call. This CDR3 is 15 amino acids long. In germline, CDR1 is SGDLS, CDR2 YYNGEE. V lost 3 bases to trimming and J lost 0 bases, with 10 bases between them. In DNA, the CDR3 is TGTGCCAGCAGCGCCGAATCAAATAGCAATCAGCCCCAGCATTTT. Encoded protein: CASSAESNSNQPQHF.

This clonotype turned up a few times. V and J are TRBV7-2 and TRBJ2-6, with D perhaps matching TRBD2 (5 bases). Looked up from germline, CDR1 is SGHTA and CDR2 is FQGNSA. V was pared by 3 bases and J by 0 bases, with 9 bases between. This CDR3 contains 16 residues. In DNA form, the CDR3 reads TGTGCCAGCAGCTTGGGCCGGGGCTCTGGGGCCAACGTCCTGACTTTC. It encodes CASSLGRGSGANVLTF.

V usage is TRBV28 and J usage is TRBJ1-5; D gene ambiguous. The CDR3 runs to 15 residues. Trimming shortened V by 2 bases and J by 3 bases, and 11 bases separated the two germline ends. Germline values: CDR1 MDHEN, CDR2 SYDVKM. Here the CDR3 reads CASSLRSMFNQPQHF. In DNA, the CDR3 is TGTGCCAGCAGTTTACGCAGTATGTTCAATCAGCCCCAGCATTTT.

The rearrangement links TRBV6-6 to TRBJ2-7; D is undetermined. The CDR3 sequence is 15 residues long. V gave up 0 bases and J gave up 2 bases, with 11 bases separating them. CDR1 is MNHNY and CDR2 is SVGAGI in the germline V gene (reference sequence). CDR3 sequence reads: CASSYSPASTYEQYF. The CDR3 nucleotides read TGTGCCAGCAGTTACTCCCCGGCCAGCACCTACGAGCAGTACTTC.

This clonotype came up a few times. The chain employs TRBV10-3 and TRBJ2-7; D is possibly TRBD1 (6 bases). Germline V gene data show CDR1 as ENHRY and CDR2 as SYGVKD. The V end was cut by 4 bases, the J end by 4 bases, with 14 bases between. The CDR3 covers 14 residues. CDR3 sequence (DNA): TGTGCCATCAGTGTAGCAGGGGCTAGTTACGAGCAGTACTTC. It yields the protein CAISVAGASYEQYF.